This T cell receptor beta chain was profiled in a study of T cell responses to AZD1222 COVID-19 vaccine (dated by TCRdb to about 2021). About the full investigation: AZD1222 recipients whose second dose came at about 4 weeks and those whose second dose came at about 12 weeks were combined into one group, since spike-specific TCR depth and breadth did not differ between the two schedules. TCR sequencing was performed for 230 to 250 trial participants, of whom roughly 200 were given two doses of AZD1222 and around 25 were given two doses of MenACWY control vaccine. Trial participants were enrolled into age subgroups of 18-55, 56-69 and 70-plus years, which contained roughly 140, 27 and 60 TCR-sequenced participants, respectively.

The CDR3 regions of human TCRbeta chains were analyzed by immunosequencing. As for the original processing: TCRs in the repertoires were compared against a reference library of SARS-CoV-2-specific TCRs that had been generated with the MIRA antigen-specificity platform. Breadth was defined as the fraction of unique TCRs that were SARS-CoV-2-associated, and depth was defined as the fraction of total T cells that were SARS-CoV-2-associated. Using the MIRA data, each spike-specific TCR was assigned both to the spike region to which the TCR was reactive and to a CD4 or CD8 class. Log10-transformed breadth and depth values were compared by one-way ANOVA with Sidak's multiple comparisons tests. TCRdb retrieved this table from immuneACCESS and kept in-frame rearrangements only. Not all clones are present; in checked studies, unresolved V genes account for under half, and no reason is known for the remainder. V and J calls plus clone size are reproduced from that table; the DNA served to infer D and trimming. The table for this sample lists 150,000 to 200,000 clones; around 93% of them were counted only once. About 9% of the sample belongs to the ten largest clones.

There are 15 amino acids in the CDR3, from cysteine to phenylalanine inclusive. Only CDR3 DNA is held: 45 bases, read in frame from base 1. The time point label here, explained by the study, means: baseline before first vaccination. Vaccinee samples were obtained from the UK trials COV001 and COV002, which included a single-blind randomized controlled phase 2/3 trial of AZD1222 (ChAdOx1 nCoV-19) in healthy adults. Trial participant PBMC samples were collected at day 0 and day 28 after the second dose for TCRbeta chain sequencing. General conclusions and limits of the study: CD4 TCRs associated with the vaccine covered the entire spike protein, and the dominant responses were in regions 160-218 and 743-854. Most participants were white British and females outnumbered males, and the authors suggested that clonal diversity may have been underestimated. Reportedly, almost half of the unique spike-specific TCRs recognized epitopes lying outside the regions that are mutated in the B.1.351 and B.1.1.7 variants. Conclusions about previously exposed vaccinees were limited because only a handful of AZD1222 recipients were SARS-CoV-2 seropositive at baseline. In the small 56-69-year group, the increase in depth fell short of significance, most likely because of low power. Because no samples from the day 14 peak response were available, repertoires could be characterized only after the peak T cell response. A significant rise in spike-specific TCR breadth and depth was observed after two AZD1222 doses relative to day 0 and relative to MenACWY recipients.

Turning to this clone: What antigen it recognizes has not been identified. No much larger clonotype is one base removed from it; base qualities were not supplied.

The chain couples TRBV1 to TRBJ1-1. TRBV1 represents a pseudogene. This TCR was recovered from an adult in good health. This specimen consisted of peripheral blood, obtained on day 0 of AZD1222 vaccination. CDR3 region: CTSSQSDPGVTEAFF. DNA sequence: TGCACCAGCAGCCAGTCAGACCCCGGGGTCACTGAAGCTTTCTTT.